The 22 T cell receptor beta chains below come from one sample, sequenced in a study of T cells in localized non-small cell lung cancer. The table came from immunoSEQ multiplex PCR; TCRdb's copy has only in-frame clones and leaves some out. The sample consists of roughly 40,000 clones, roughly 83% of them appearing once. Material: PBMCs, obtained before any cancer treatment. The source of these receptors is a man aged 40 to 69 with stage II lung adenocarcinoma.

The chain combines TRBV6-5 with TRBJ2-7; D possibly corresponds to TRBD2 (6 bases). The CDR3 sequence is 14 residues long. Germline loops: CDR1 MNHEY, CDR2 SVGAGI. Trimming removed 5 bases from V and 3 bases from J, with 14 bases in between. CDR3 sequence reads: CASSERSRGYEQYF. In DNA form, the CDR3 reads TGTGCCAGCAGTGAAAGGTCGCGGGGCTACGAGCAGTACTTC.

This clone was observed a handful of times. The chain carries TRBV10-3 and TRBJ1-6, with 8 bases matching TRBD1. V gave up 3 bases and J gave up 5 bases; unmatched junction bases: 3. Germline loops: CDR1 ENHRY, CDR2 SYGVKD. The CDR3 extends over 15 amino acids. The CDR3 sequence is CAISEPRGHNSPLHF. The CDR3 DNA is TGTGCCATCAGTGAACCCAGGGGGCATAATTCACCCCTCCACTTT.

This chain links TRBV5-6 with TRBJ1-1; no clear D gene. The germline CDR1 and CDR2 sequences are SGHDT and YYEEEE. With 2 bases removed from V and 3 bases from J, the gap between germline ends came to 2 bases. The CDR3 is made up of 11 amino acids. The DNA of the CDR3 is TGTGCCAGCAGCTTTTACACTGAAGCTTTCTTT. Its translation is CASSFYTEAFF.

V usage is TRBV7-9 and J usage is TRBJ1-2, with D maybe TRBD1 (5 bases). The CDR3 extends over 13 amino acids. Germline V gives CDR1 SEHNR, CDR2 FQNEAQ (reference sequence). Trimming stripped 0 bases from V and 8 bases from J, with 10 bases between. This chain's CDR3 is CASSLAQGWGYTF. CDR3 nucleotide sequence: TGTGCCAGCAGCTTAGCGCAGGGTTGGGGCTACACCTTC.

The genes are TRBV4-2 and TRBJ1-4, with a tentative D call TRBD1 (5 bases). The germline V gene encodes CDR1 LGHNA and CDR2 YNFKEQ. This CDR3 spans 19 amino acids. The V and J ends lost 0 bases and 1 base respectively, with 18 bases between them. The CDR3 reads CASSQDGPYGTLTNEKLFF. The CDR3 DNA follows: TGTGCCAGCAGCCAAGATGGACCTTACGGGACGCTAACTAATGAAAAACTGTTTTTT.

The V call is TRBV6-1, the J call TRBJ2-2; tentatively, D is TRBD1 (7 bases). The CDR3 contains 15 residues. V was trimmed by 4 bases and J by 7 bases, leaving 16 bases between them. The germline V gene has CDR1 MNHNS and CDR2 SASEGT. The CDR3 loop reads CASSAQDRRGGELFF. CDR3 bases: TGTGCCAGCAGTGCCCAGGACAGGCGGGGCGGGGAGCTGTTTTTT.

The genes are TRBV7-2 and TRBJ2-2; the D gene is possibly TRBD1 (7 bases). Germline CDR1 is SGHTA and CDR2 is FQGNSA. The V end lost 2 bases, the J end lost 6 bases, and 19 bases lay between the germline ends. The length of the CDR3 is 17 residues. CDR3 residues: CASSLQWVAGGSGELFF. As DNA, the CDR3 is TGTGCCAGCAGCTTACAGTGGGTGGCAGGGGGGTCCGGGGAGCTGTTTTTT.

This sequence joins TRBV7-9 and TRBJ1-1; D is perhaps TRBD1 (5 bases). Deletions cut 5 bases from V and 11 bases from J, with 18 bases between. The CDR3 contains 13 residues. Germline V gene lookup returns CDR1 SEHNR and CDR2 FQNEAQ (reference sequence). CDR3 sequence reads: CASSPPGPRQAFF. CDR3 DNA: TGTGCCAGCAGCCCGCCGGGGCCCAGGCAGGCTTTCTTT.

The chain employs TRBV28 and TRBJ1-2; tentative D call: TRBD1 (6 bases). The V gene's germline CDR1 is MDHEN and CDR2 SYDVKM. V was pared by 6 bases and J by 6 bases, with 8 bases between. This CDR3 contains 11 residues. This chain's CDR3 is CASRYRDGYTF. CDR3 coding DNA: TGTGCCAGCAGATACAGGGATGGCTACACCTTC.

This chain joins TRBV4-2 and TRBJ2-4; TRBD2 is a possible D gene (6 bases). This CDR3 region has 18 residues. Trimming pared 0 bases from V and 0 bases from J, leaving 15 bases between. Per germline, CDR1 LGHNA and CDR2 YNFKEQ. The CDR3, as DNA: TGTGCCAGCAGCCAAGACTTAACTAGCTGGTTAGCCAAAAACATTCAGTACTTC. The encoded protein is CASSQDLTSWLAKNIQYF.

V and J are TRBV10-3 and TRBJ1-1; tentative D call: TRBD1 (5 bases). This CDR3 region has 13 residues. CDR1 ENHRY and CDR2 SYGVKD come from the germline V gene. Trimming removed 7 bases from V and 4 bases from J, with 13 bases in between. The CDR3 spells CAINVDRLTEAFF. DNA for the CDR3: TGTGCCATCAACGTTGACAGACTCACTGAAGCTTTCTTT.

The J gene is TRBJ1-5, the V gene TRBV4-2; D not resolved. The germline V gene encodes CDR1 LGHNA and CDR2 YNFKEQ. The CDR3 covers 15 residues. Deletions cut 0 bases from V and 5 bases from J, with 11 bases between. CDR3 residues: CASSQDHQIYQPQHF. CDR3 in DNA: TGTGCCAGCAGCCAAGACCACCAAATATATCAGCCCCAGCATTTT.

The rearrangement links TRBV6-5 to TRBJ1-1; 7 nucleotides align to TRBD1. V shed 6 bases, J shed 4 bases, and the junction held 8 bases outside the gene matches. The CDR3 runs to 14 residues. CDR1 is MNHEY and CDR2 is SVGAGI in the germline V gene. The CDR3 loop reads CASSSPNRGTEAFF. CDR3 bases: TGTGCCAGCAGCTCTCCAAACAGGGGCACTGAAGCTTTCTTT.

This clone appeared a single time. V gene TRBV5-6 combines with J gene TRBJ2-1; TRBD2 matches 11 bases. The CDR3 totals 16 residues. In germline, CDR1 is SGHDT, CDR2 YYEEEE. Losses at the gene ends were 4 bases for V and 3 bases for J; bases not matched to a gene: 6. For the CDR3, the DNA is TGTGCCAGCAGCAAGGTAGCGGGAGGGGGCTACAATGAGCAGTTCTTC. This encodes CASSKVAGGGYNEQFF.

The chain couples TRBV13 to TRBJ2-7, with 8 bases identical to TRBD1. V was clipped by 5 bases and J by 3 bases; unmatched bases: 3. Germline V gene sequence: CDR1 PRHDT, CDR2 FYEKMQ (reference sequence). CDR3 length: 13 amino acids. This CDR3 reads CASSRQGYYEQYF. CDR3 coding DNA: TGTGCCAGCAGCCGACAGGGGTACTACGAGCAGTACTTC.

This sequence joins TRBV7-9 and TRBJ2-7; possible D gene TRBD1, 6 bases. Germline CDR1 is SEHNR and CDR2 is FQNEAQ (reference sequence). V was trimmed by 7 bases and J by 4 bases, leaving 29 bases between them. CDR3 length: 18 amino acids. CDR3 sequence (DNA): TGTGCCAGCATCTCTATACACGAACCCCGGGACAAAAATTACGAGCAGTACTTC. This gives the protein CASISIHEPRDKNYEQYF.

This clone occurred a few times. This chain connects TRBV15 to TRBJ2-7; the D gene is possibly TRBD2 (6 bases). CDR3 length: 16 residues. The V gene lost 0 bases and the J gene lost 2 bases, with 14 bases spanning the gap. Germline lookup yields CDR1 LNHNV and CDR2 YYDKDF (reference sequence). The chain's CDR3 is CATSRDASGRAYEQYF. In DNA, the CDR3 is TGTGCCACCAGCAGAGATGCCAGCGGGCGGGCCTACGAGCAGTACTTC.

The rearrangement links TRBV2 to TRBJ2-6; D is unresolved. The CDR3 is made up of 18 amino acids. Deletions cut 3 bases from V and 0 bases from J, with 15 bases between. CDR1 and CDR2 from the germline V gene are SNHLY and FYNNEI. CDR3 residues: CASSEWRPDSSGANVLTF. In DNA form, the CDR3 reads TGTGCCAGCAGTGAGTGGAGACCAGATTCCTCTGGGGCCAACGTCCTGACTTTC.

The V gene is TRBV5-1, the J gene TRBJ2-1; the D is unclear. Germline V gives CDR1 SGHRS, CDR2 YFSETQ. V lost 0 bases, J lost 3 bases, and 4 bases lay in between. The length of the CDR3 is 13 residues. This CDR3 is CASSLDRYNEQFF. The DNA of the CDR3 is TGCGCCAGCAGCTTGGACCGCTACAATGAGCAGTTCTTC.

The chain links TRBV28 to TRBJ2-7; 14 bases fit TRBD2. Unmatched junction bases numbered 5, after V lost 2 bases and J lost 8 bases. The CDR3 extends over 15 amino acids. Germline values: CDR1 MDHEN, CDR2 SYDVKM. The CDR3 sequence is CASSLKGLAGVKQYF. The CDR3 coding sequence is TGTGCCAGCAGTTTAAAGGGACTAGCGGGGGTGAAGCAGTACTTC.

This chain links TRBV6-5 with TRBJ2-7; TRBD2 matches at 9 bases. The trim removed 3 bases at V and 2 bases at J, leaving 5 bases unmatched. CDR1 and CDR2 (germline): MNHEY, SVGAGI. The CDR3 runs 15 residues. DNA for the CDR3: TGTGCCAGCAGTTATGGGACTAGCTTCCCCTACGAGCAGTACTTC. Translation gives CASSYGTSFPYEQYF.

The chain employs TRBV11-2 and TRBJ2-5, with D hard to call. V was pared by 3 bases and J by 2 bases, with 4 bases between. The CDR3 runs to 12 residues. CDR1 SGHAT and CDR2 FQNNGV come from the germline V gene. The CDR3 sequence: CASSLGQETQYF. The CDR3 bases are TGTGCCAGCAGCTTGGGGCAAGAGACCCAGTACTTC.